These 3 T cell receptor beta chains came from one sample sequenced in a study of T cell repertoires in cytomegalovirus infection. MiXCR, run by TCRdb on the reads, gives a single entry per CDR3 protein. The sample shows 700,000 to 950,000 distinct CDR3 sequences, less than 35% of them seen only once. Which antigens these TCRs recognize remains unknown. The material sequenced was cultured CD8+ T cells from PBMCs, taken from culture after CMV antigen stimulation. These receptor sequences come from a human donor in good health (CMV status not recorded). Some clones in this sample may be carry-over from other donors' samples.

This clonotype showed up many times. The rearrangement uses TRBV12-3 or TRBV12-4 and TRBJ1-4; D unresolved. Trimming took 3 bases from V and 0 from J, leaving 14 bases between them. The CDR3 consists of 17 residues. CDR3 loop: CASSFHIGRATNEKLFF. The CDR3 coding sequence is TGTGCCAGCAGTTTCCATATCGGACGGGCAACTAATGAAAAACTGTTTTTT.

This clonotype was counted a few times. The genes are TRBV24-1 and TRBJ2-1; no firm D call. Trimming pared 3 bases from V and 7 bases from J, leaving 12 bases between. The CDR3 totals 14 residues. The germline V gene has CDR1 KGHDR and CDR2 SFDVKD. Here the CDR3 DNA reads TGTGCCACCAGTGATCCAACCCGGGCTAATGAGCAGTTCTTC. This gives the protein CATSDPTRANEQFF.

There are a few counts of this clonotype. The rearrangement uses TRBV5-1 and TRBJ1-1, with 7 bases fitting TRBD1. In germline, CDR1 is SGHRS, CDR2 YFSETQ. V was clipped by 2 bases and J by 3 bases; unmatched bases: 7. The CDR3 length is 15 residues. The CDR3 DNA reads as TGCGCCAGCAGCTTTGGGGACAGTCCGGACACTGAAGCTTTCTTT. Its translation is CASSFGDSPDTEAFF.